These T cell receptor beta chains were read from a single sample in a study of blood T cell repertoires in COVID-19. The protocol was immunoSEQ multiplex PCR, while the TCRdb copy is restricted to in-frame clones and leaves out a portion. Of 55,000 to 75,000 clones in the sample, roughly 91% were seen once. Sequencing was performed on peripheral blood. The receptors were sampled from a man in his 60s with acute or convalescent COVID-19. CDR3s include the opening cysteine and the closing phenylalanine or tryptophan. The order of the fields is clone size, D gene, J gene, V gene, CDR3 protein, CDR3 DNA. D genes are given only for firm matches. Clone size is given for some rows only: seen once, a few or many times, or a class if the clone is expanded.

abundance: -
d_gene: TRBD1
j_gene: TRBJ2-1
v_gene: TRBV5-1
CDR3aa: CASSLEGQGVYNEQFF
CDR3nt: TGCGCCAGCAGCTTGGAGGGACAGGGGGTCTACAATGAGCAGTTCTTC

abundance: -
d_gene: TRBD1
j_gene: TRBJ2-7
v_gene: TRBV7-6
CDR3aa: CASSSGTGGAYEQYF
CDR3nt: TGTGCCAGCAGCTCCGGGACAGGAGGGGCCTACGAGCAGTACTTC

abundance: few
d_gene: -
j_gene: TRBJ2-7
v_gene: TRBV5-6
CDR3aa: CASSFSYEQYF
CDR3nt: TGTGCCAGCAGCTTCTCTTACGAGCAGTACTTC

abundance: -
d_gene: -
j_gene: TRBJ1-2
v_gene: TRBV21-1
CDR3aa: CARNGQGRKNYGYTF
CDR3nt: TGTGCCAGAAACGGACAGGGAAGGAAGAACTATGGCTACACCTTC

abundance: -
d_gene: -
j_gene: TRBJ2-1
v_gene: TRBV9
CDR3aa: CASSSQMGSRPHNEQFF
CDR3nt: TGTGCCAGCAGCTCCCAGATGGGCTCCCGCCCACATAATGAGCAGTTCTTC

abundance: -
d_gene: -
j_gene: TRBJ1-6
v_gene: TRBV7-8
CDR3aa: CASSPRDTYSALHF
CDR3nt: TGTGCCAGCAGCCCCCGGGACACATATTCAGCCCTCCACTTT

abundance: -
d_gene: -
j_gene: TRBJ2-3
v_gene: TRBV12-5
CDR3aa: CASGFNSDTQYF
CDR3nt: TGTGCTAGTGGTTTTAACTCAGATACGCAGTATTTT

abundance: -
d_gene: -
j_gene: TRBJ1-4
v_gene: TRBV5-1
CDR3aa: CASSPRSGESYEKLFF
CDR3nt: TGCGCCAGCTCCCCGAGGTCGGGTGAGTCGTATGAAAAACTGTTTTTT

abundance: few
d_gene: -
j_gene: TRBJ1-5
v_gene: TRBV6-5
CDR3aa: CASTRNRASNQPQHF
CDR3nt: TGTGCCAGCACCAGAAACAGAGCAAGCAATCAGCCCCAGCATTTT

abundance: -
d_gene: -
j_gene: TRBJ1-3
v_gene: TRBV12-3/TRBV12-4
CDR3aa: CASSLNLGNTIYF
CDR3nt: TGTGCCAGCAGTTTAAATCTTGGAAACACCATATATTTT

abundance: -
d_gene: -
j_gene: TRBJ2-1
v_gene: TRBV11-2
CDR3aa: CASSSSQVLDEQFF
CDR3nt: TGTGCCAGCAGCTCCTCTCAGGTCCTGGATGAGCAGTTCTTC

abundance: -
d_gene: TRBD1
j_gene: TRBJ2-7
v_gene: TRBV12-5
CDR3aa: CASRDRDYEQYF
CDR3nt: TGTGCTAGCCGGGACAGAGACTACGAGCAGTACTTC

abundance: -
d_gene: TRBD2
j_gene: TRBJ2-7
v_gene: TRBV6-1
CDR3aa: CASSDPSGVAYEQYF
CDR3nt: TGTGCCAGCAGTGACCCTAGCGGGGTGGCCTACGAGCAGTACTTC

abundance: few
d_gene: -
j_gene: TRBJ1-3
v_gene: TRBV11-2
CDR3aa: CASSRQGPEVSYSGNTIYF
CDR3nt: TGTGCCAGCAGCCGCCAGGGGCCCGAAGTCTCCTACTCTGGAAACACCATATATTTT

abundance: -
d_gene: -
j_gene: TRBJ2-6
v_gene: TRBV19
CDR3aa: CASSISLGANVLTF
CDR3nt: TGTGCCAGTAGTATATCGTTAGGGGCCAACGTCCTGACTTTC

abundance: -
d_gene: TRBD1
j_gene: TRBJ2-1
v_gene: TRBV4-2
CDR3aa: CASSQGTGQFF
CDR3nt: TGTGCCAGCAGCCAAGGGACAGGGCAGTTCTTC

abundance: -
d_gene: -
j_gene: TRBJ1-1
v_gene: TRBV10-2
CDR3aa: CASRGPGTEAFF
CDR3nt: TGCGCCAGCAGGGGGCCGGGCACTGAAGCTTTCTTT

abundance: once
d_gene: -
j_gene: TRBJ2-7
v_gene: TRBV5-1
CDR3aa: CASSLGAPTYEQYF
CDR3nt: TGCGCCAGCAGCTTGGGGGCACCCACCTACGAGCAGTACTTC

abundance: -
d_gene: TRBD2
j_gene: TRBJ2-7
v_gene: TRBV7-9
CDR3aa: CASSLAGGRKYEQYF
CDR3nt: TGTGCCAGCAGCTTAGCGGGGGGGAGGAAATACGAGCAGTACTTC

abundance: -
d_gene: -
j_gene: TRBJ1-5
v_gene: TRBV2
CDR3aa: CASSDRGLDPQHF
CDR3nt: TGTGCCAGCTCGGACCGGGGTTTAGATCCCCAGCATTTT

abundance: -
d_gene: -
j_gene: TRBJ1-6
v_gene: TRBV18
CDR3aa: CASSPRQFDNSPLHF
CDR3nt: TGTGCCAGCTCTCCGAGACAGTTCGATAATTCACCCCTCCACTTT

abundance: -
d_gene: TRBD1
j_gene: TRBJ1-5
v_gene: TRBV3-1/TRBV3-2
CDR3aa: CASSRDRGSQPQHF
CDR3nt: TGTGCCAGCAGCCGAGACAGGGGAAGTCAGCCCCAGCATTTT

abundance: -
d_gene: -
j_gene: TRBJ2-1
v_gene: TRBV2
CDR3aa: CASRNLALSSYNEQFF
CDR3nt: TGTGCCAGCCGGAATCTAGCCTTGAGCTCCTACAATGAGCAGTTCTTC

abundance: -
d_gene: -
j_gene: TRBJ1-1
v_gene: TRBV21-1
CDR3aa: CATTAKRVPGPLNTEAFF
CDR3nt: TGTGCCACCACAGCAAAAAGAGTCCCAGGGCCCTTGAACACTGAAGCTTTCTTT

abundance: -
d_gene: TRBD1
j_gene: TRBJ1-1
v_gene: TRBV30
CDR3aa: CAWSVRGGLTMNTEAFF
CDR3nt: TGTGCCTGGAGTGTACGAGGGGGCTTGACCATGAACACTGAAGCTTTCTTT